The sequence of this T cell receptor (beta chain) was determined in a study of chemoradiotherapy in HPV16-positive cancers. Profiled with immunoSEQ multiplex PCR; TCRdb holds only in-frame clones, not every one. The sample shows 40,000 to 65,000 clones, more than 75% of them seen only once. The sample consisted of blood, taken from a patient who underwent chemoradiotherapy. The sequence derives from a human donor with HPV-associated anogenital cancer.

CDR3 bases: TGTGCCAGCAGCCCCACTAGCAGCTACGAGCAGTACTTC. It codes for CASSPTSSYEQYF. V usage is TRBV7-9 and J usage is TRBJ2-5; a weak D match, TRBD2 (6 bases). The tail of the sequence fits TRBJ2-7 better, so the J call may be wrong. CDR3 length: 13 residues. CDR1 and CDR2 (germline): SEHNR, FQNEAQ (reference sequence).